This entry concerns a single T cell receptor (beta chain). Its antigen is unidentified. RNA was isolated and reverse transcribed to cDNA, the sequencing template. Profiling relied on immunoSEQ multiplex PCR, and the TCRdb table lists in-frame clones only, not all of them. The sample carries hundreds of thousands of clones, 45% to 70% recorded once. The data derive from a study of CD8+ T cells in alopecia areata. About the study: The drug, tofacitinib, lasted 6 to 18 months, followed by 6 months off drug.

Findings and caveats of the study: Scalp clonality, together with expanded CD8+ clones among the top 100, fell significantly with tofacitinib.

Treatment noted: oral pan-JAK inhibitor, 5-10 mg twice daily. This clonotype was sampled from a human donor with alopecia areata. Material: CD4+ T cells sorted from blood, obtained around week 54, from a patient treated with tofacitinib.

The CDR3 protein is CASSELVSGVNSNTGELFF. The CDR3 DNA is TGTGCCAGCAGTGAATTGGTGTCGGGGGTGAACTCGAACACCGGGGAGCTGTTTTTT. V is TRBV2 and J is TRBJ2-2; possible D gene TRBD2, 6 bases. Germline loops: CDR1 SNHLY, CDR2 FYNNEI. The V gene lost 2 bases and the J gene lost 0 bases, with 19 bases spanning the gap. The CDR3 runs to 19 residues. Together with reference TRBV2 and TRBJ2-2, the CDR3 gives the full variable domain: EPEVTQTPSHQVTQMGQEVILRCVPISNHLYFYWYRQILGQKVEFLVSFYNNEISEKSEIFDDQFSVERPDGSNFTLKIRSTKLEDSAMYFCASSELVSGVNSNTGELFFGEGSRLTVL.